Shown below are 10 T cell receptor beta chains from a single sample sequenced in a study of neurological immune-mediated disorders. TCRdb re-called the 5' RACE reads through MiXCR, storing one row per CDR3 protein. This sample carries tens of thousands of distinct CDR3 sequences, about 4.9% of them seen once, and the ten largest clones take around 7%. The specimen was PBMCs. The receptors here all came from a man aged 25-45 years with multiple sclerosis.

This clonotype was recorded many times. The V and J genes are TRBV9 and TRBJ1-5; a weak D match, TRBD1 (5 bases). Trimming took off 3 bases at V and 3 bases at J, with 7 bases between the two ends. The CDR3 runs to 13 residues. In germline, CDR1 is SGDLS, CDR2 YYNGEE. CDR3 residues: CASSEGSNQPQHF. The CDR3 DNA sequence: TGTGCCAGCAGCGAGGGGTCCAATCAGCCCCAGCATTTT.

In its sample, this clonotype was seen a few times. The V call is TRBV28, the J call TRBJ1-6; D not certain. The CDR3 is 15 amino acids. V was pared by 2 bases and J by 0 bases, with 5 bases between. CDR1 is MDHEN, CDR2 SYDVKM, per germline. The CDR3 DNA reads as TGTGCCAGCAGTTTACAAGGCTCCTATAATTCACCCCTCCACTTT. Protein sequence: CASSLQGSYNSPLHF.

This clonotype was detected many times. The chain has TRBV10-3 and TRBJ2-1; TRBD1 aligns across 8 bases. The CDR3 is 12 amino acids. J lost 9 bases, V lost 10 bases, and 8 bases had no gene match. Per the germline V gene, CDR1 is ENHRY and CDR2 is SYGVKD. The CDR3 DNA reads TGTGCCACCAAACAGGGGGAAGGTGAGCAGTTCTTC. Translating it yields CATKQGEGEQFF.

This clonotype was counted at least ten times. The chain joins TRBV5-1 to TRBJ1-2; tentatively, D is TRBD1 (5 bases). The CDR3 extends over 13 amino acids. Germline-derived CDR1 and CDR2 are SGHRS and YFSETQ. V was trimmed by 3 bases and J by 6 bases, leaving 12 bases between them. The CDR3: CASSWEGVNGYTF. The CDR3 nucleotides read TGCGCCAGCAGCTGGGAAGGGGTAAATGGCTACACCTTC. Filled out from reference TRBV5-1 and TRBJ1-2, the complete variable domain reads KAGVTQTPRYLIKTRGQQVTLSCSPISGHRSVSWYQQTPGQGLQFLFEYFSETQRNKGNFPGRFSGRQFSNSRSEMNVSTLELGDSALYLCASSWEGVNGYTFGSGTRLTVV.

This clonotype was counted a few times. This chain uses TRBV5-6 with TRBJ1-1; D unclear. V lost 3 bases and J 5 bases, leaving 8 bases between the germline ends. Germline V gene sequence: CDR1 SGHDT, CDR2 YYEEEE. The CDR3 has 12 residues. In DNA form, the CDR3 reads TGTGCCAGCAGCTCCAGTTGGACTGAAGCTTTCTTT. Translation gives CASSSSWTEAFF.

This clonotype was counted at least ten times. For the CDR3, the DNA is TGTGCCAGCACCCACAGGACTTTGAACACTGAAGCTTTCTTT. Residues: CASTHRTLNTEAFF. This chain links TRBV28 with TRBJ1-1; D is possibly TRBD1 (5 bases). Germline-derived CDR1 and CDR2 are MDHEN and SYDVKM. V was shortened by 7 bases and J by 0 bases, with 12 bases between the two germline ends. This CDR3 comprises 14 residues.

This clonotype was picked up a small number of times. With a much larger clone just one base away, this may be a read error. This chain uses TRBV20-1 with TRBJ1-1; D not resolved. Germline CDR1 reads DFQATT; CDR2 reads SNEGSKA (reference sequence). This CDR3 contains 12 residues. V was shortened by 6 bases and J by 3 bases, with 11 bases between the two germline ends. The CDR3 DNA follows: TGCAGTGCACCCAAGGGAGACACTGAAGCTTTCTTT. Its translation: CSAPKGDTEAFF.

This clonotype was seen ten or more times. The chain uses TRBV10-3 and TRBJ1-5; TRBD1 matches at 8 bases. Germline assignment: CDR1 ENHRY and CDR2 SYGVKD. With V trimmed by 3 bases and J by 3 bases, 4 bases remained unmatched. The CDR3 contains 15 residues. CDR3 in amino acids: CAISERQGSNQPQHF. The CDR3 region has the DNA TGTGCCATCAGTGAAAGACAGGGGTCCAATCAGCCCCAGCATTTT.

This rearrangement joins TRBV5-6 to TRBJ2-1; 7 bases match TRBD1. The ends lost 2 bases at V and 15 bases at J; junction bases unmatched: 11. The length of the CDR3 is 13 residues. The germline V gene has CDR1 SGHDT and CDR2 YYEEEE. CDR3 amino acids: CASSFGTENRVFF. The CDR3 DNA reads TGTGCCAGCAGCTTCGGGACAGAAAATCGGGTGTTCTTC.

The chain uses TRBV5-1 and TRBJ2-3; D may be TRBD1 (6 bases). There are 17 residues in the CDR3. Trimming cost V 4 bases and J 1 base, with 19 bases left between them. Germline loops: CDR1 SGHRS, CDR2 YFSETQ. CDR3 DNA sequence: TGCGCCAGCAGCCCGAGACTCAGGGGATATGGCACAGATACGCAGTATTTT. Translated, it gives CASSPRLRGYGTDTQYF.